This TCR beta chain was captured by sequencing in a study of radiation and T cells in renal cell carcinoma. Assay used: immunoSEQ multiplex PCR; TCRdb lists only in-frame clones, some missing. The repertoire holds about 86,000 clones, with over 80% as singletons. The time point is: blood 4 weeks post-SBRT, at nephrectomy. This sample's treatment: 15 Gy SBRT to primary tumor, nephrectomy 4 weeks later. Nephrectomy followed 15 Gy stereotactic body radiation by 4 weeks. After SBRT, blood was collected at 2 and 4 weeks, plus baseline. CDR1 and CDR2 from the germline V gene are LGHNA and YSLEER. The trim removed 3 bases at V and 4 bases at J, leaving 3 bases unmatched. This CDR3 comprises 15 residues. This clone has a handful of counts. Its antigen remains unknown. Study outcomes and limitations: From baseline, blood top tumor clonotypes peaked at 2 weeks post-radiation. Pretreatment tumor biopsies were lacking, so baseline clonotypes are unknown.

The chain has TRBV4-3 and TRBJ1-4; 9 nucleotides line up with TRBD1. The material was blood, obtained from a patient whose treatment included radiotherapy and nephrectomy. The receptor's source is a man aged 50 to 60 with renal cell carcinoma. CDR3 amino acids: CASSHGDRDNEKLFF. The CDR3 region has the DNA TGCGCCAGCAGCCACGGGGACAGGGATAATGAAAAACTGTTTTTT.